The rows below give T cell receptor beta chains drawn from one sample of a study of cytomegalovirus exposure and HLA in healthy donors. Sequenced by immunoSEQ multiplex PCR; TCRdb stores in-frame clones only, minus some. The sample holds approximately 240,000 clones, 82% seen once. The material sequenced was PBMCs. Receptors originate from a woman aged 40 to 50 in good health and CMV-seropositive. Each CDR3 is given with its conserved first and last residue. Fields, in order: V gene, J gene, clone size, D gene, CDR3 protein, CDR3 DNA. A D gene is named only where the DNA matches it firmly. The size of a clone is reported for some rows only, either as once, few or many, or as a class for expanded clones.

TRBV18,TRBJ1-1,NA,NA,CASSPGQGEAFF,TGTGCCAGCTCACCAGGGCAGGGGGAAGCTTTCTTT
TRBV2,TRBJ2-3,NA,TRBD2,CASSERTSLYF,TGTGCCAGCAGTGAGAGGACTAGCCTGTATTTT
TRBV7-8,TRBJ2-7,NA,TRBD2,CASSMRTSGSGYEQYF,TGTGCCAGCAGCATGAGGACTAGCGGGAGTGGTTACGAGCAGTACTTC
TRBV9,TRBJ1-1,NA,TRBD1,CASSPNLVGQGMTAFF,TGTGCCAGCAGCCCCAATTTAGTAGGACAGGGGATGACAGCTTTCTTT
TRBV6-5,TRBJ2-1,NA,NA,CAARGGNEQFF,TGTGCCGCCAGGGGAGGGAATGAGCAGTTCTTC
TRBV5-1,TRBJ1-1,NA,TRBD1,CASSTGQANTEAFF,TGCGCCAGCAGCACGGGACAGGCGAACACTGAAGCCTTCTTT
TRBV9,TRBJ2-7,NA,NA,CASSVDSQGWYEQYF,TGTGCCAGCAGCGTAGACAGTCAGGGGTGGTACGAGCAGTACTTC
TRBV27,TRBJ2-6,NA,NA,CASSLIRGSGANVLTF,TGTGCCAGCAGTTTGATCCGGGGATCTGGGGCCAACGTCCTGACTTTC
TRBV11-3,TRBJ1-1,NA,NA,CASSFPRSGAAEAFF,TGTGCCAGCAGCTTCCCCCGGTCGGGTGCGGCTGAAGCTTTCTTT
TRBV4-1,TRBJ1-4,once,NA,CASSQSWRYEKLFF,TGCGCCAGCAGCCAATCATGGAGGTACGAAAAACTGTTTTTT
TRBV7-2,TRBJ1-6,NA,TRBD1,CASSLGTGYSPLHF,TGTGCCAGCAGCTTAGGGACAGGGTACTCACCCCTCCACTTT
TRBV27,TRBJ2-7,NA,NA,CASSLTTSNKMEQYF,TGTGCCAGCAGTTTAACGACTAGTAACAAGATGGAGCAGTACTTC
TRBV2,TRBJ2-4,NA,TRBD2,CASRPTSGSDIQYF,TGTGCCAGCAGGCCAACTAGCGGGAGCGACATTCAGTACTTC
TRBV9,TRBJ2-7,NA,TRBD2,CASSPGLAGAYEQYF,TGTGCCAGCAGCCCCGGACTAGCGGGAGCCTACGAGCAGTACTTC
TRBV7-2,TRBJ2-1,NA,NA,CASTEQVRNEQFF,TGTGCCAGCACCGAACAGGTTAGGAATGAGCAGTTCTTC
TRBV25-1,TRBJ1-2,NA,TRBD1,CASSPLQGTTRGYTF,TGTGCCAGCAGTCCGCTACAGGGGACGACCCGAGGCTACACCTTC
TRBV6-5,TRBJ2-7,once,NA,CASSKTVRSSYEQYF,TGTGCCAGCAGTAAGACAGTTCGGAGCTCCTACGAGCAGTACTTC
TRBV2,TRBJ2-7,NA,NA,CASTLPSSSYEQYF,TGTGCCAGCACCCTCCCCAGTTCTTCCTACGAGCAGTACTTC
TRBV19,TRBJ1-1,NA,NA,CASSIGAVNTEAFF,TGTGCCAGTAGTATAGGAGCCGTGAACACTGAAGCTTTCTTT
TRBV7-3,TRBJ2-1,NA,NA,CASSLSGGDNEQFF,TGTGCCAGCAGCTTAAGTGGCGGCGACAATGAGCAGTTCTTC
TRBV11-1,TRBJ1-2,NA,NA,CASSSGHDGYTF,TGTGCCAGCAGCTCAGGACACGATGGCTACACCTTC
TRBV6-1,TRBJ2-3,NA,NA,CASSEGRGSDTQYF,TGTGCCAGCAGTGAAGGTAGGGGCTCAGATACGCAGTATTTT
TRBV9,TRBJ1-4,few,TRBD1,CASSAGQGNEKLFF,TGTGCCAGCAGCGCCGGACAGGGTAATGAAAAACTGTTTTTT
TRBV12-5,TRBJ2-5,NA,TRBD1,CASGRPRIGQGLGETQYF,TGTGCTAGTGGTCGACCCCGCATAGGACAGGGCTTGGGGGAGACCCAGTACTTC
TRBV20-1,TRBJ2-7,NA,NA,CSAHGGTEQYF,TGCAGTGCTCACGGGGGTACCGAGCAGTACTTC
TRBV6-5,TRBJ2-3,NA,TRBD1,CASSNRGRVTDTQYF,TGTGCCAGCAGCAACAGGGGGCGGGTCACAGATACGCAGTATTTT